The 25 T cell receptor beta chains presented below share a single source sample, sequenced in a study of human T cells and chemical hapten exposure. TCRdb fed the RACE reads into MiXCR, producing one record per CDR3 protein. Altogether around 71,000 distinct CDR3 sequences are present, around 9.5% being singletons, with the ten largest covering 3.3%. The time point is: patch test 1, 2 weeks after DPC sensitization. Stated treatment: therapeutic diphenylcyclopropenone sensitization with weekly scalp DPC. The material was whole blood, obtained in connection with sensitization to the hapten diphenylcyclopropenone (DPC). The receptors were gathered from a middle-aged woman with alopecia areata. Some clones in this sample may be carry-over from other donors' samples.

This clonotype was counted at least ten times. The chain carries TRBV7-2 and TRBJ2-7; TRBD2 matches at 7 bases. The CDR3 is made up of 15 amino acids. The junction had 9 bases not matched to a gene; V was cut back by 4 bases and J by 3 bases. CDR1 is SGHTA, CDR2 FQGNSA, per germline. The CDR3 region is CASSYRAGLYYEQYF. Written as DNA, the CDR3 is TGTGCCAGCAGCTACCGAGCGGGGCTCTACTACGAGCAGTACTTC.

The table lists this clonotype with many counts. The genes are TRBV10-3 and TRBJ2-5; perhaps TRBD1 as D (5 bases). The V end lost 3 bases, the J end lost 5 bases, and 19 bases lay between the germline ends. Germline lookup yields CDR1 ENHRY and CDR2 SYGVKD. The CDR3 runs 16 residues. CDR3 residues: CAISDVDRSRVETQYF. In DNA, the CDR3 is TGTGCCATCAGTGATGTGGATCGGAGCAGGGTCGAGACCCAGTACTTC.

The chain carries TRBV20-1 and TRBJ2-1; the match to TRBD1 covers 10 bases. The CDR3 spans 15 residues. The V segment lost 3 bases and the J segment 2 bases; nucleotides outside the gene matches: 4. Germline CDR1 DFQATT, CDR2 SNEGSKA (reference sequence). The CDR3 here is CSASPDRGTYNEQFF. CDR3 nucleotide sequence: TGCAGTGCTAGCCCGGACAGGGGGACCTACAATGAGCAGTTCTTC.

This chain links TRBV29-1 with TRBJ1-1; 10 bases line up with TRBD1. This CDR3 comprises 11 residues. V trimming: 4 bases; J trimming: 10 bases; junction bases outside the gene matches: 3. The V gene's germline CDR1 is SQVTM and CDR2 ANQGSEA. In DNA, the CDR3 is TGCAGCGTTGCGACAGGGGGCTTAGCTTTCTTT. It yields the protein CSVATGGLAFF. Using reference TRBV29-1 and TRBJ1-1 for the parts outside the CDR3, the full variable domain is SAVISQKPSRDICQRGTSLTIQCQVDSQVTMMFWYRQQPGQSLTLIATANQGSEATYESGFVIDKFPISRPNLTFSTLTVSNMSPEDSSIYLCSVATGGLAFFGQGTRLTVV.

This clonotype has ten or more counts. This CDR3 reads CASSLGGSSNQPQHF. CDR3 coding DNA: TGCGCCAGCAGCTTGGGCGGATCTAGCAATCAGCCCCAGCATTTT. This chain uses TRBV5-1 with TRBJ1-5; D is ambiguous. Per germline, CDR1 SGHRS and CDR2 YFSETQ. The ends were cut back, 0 bases at V and 0 bases at J, with 7 bases in the middle. The CDR3 covers 15 residues. Combining the CDR3 with reference TRBV5-1 and TRBJ1-5 gives the whole variable domain KAGVTQTPRYLIKTRGQQVTLSCSPISGHRSVSWYQQTPGQGLQFLFEYFSETQRNKGNFPGRFSGRQFSNSRSEMNVSTLELGDSALYLCASSLGGSSNQPQHFGDGTRLSIL.

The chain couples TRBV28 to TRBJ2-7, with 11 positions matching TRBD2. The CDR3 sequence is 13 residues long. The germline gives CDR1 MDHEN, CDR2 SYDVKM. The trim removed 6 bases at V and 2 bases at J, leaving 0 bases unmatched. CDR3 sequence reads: CASRLAGAYEQYF. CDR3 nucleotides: TGTGCCAGCAGACTAGCGGGGGCCTACGAGCAGTACTTC.

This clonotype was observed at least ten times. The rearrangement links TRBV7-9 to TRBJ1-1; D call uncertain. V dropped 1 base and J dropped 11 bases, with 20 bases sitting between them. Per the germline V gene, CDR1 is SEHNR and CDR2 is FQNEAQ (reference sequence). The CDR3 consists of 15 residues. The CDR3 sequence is CASSLDLSVPPGAFF. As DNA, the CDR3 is TGTGCCAGCAGCTTAGATTTGTCAGTCCCGCCTGGGGCTTTCTTT.

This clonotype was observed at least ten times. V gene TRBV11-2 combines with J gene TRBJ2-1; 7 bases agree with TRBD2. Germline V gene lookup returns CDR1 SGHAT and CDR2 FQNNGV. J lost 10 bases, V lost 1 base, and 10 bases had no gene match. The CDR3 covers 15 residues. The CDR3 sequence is CASSLGPSEGGEQFF. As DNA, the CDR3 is TGTGCCAGCAGCTTAGGACCCAGTGAGGGAGGGGAGCAGTTCTTC. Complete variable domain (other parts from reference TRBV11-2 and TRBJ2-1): EAGVAQSPRYKIIEKRQSVAFWCNPISGHATLYWYQQILGQGPKLLIQFQNNGVVDDSQLPKDRFSAERLKGVDSTLKIQPAKLEDSAVYLCASSLGPSEGGEQFFGPGTRLTVL.

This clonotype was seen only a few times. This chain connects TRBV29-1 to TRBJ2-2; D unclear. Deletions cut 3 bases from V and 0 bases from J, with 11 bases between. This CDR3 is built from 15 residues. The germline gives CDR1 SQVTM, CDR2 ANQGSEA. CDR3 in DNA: TGCAGCGTTGAGGGGTCAGGCACGAACACCGGGGAGCTGTTTTTT. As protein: CSVEGSGTNTGELFF.

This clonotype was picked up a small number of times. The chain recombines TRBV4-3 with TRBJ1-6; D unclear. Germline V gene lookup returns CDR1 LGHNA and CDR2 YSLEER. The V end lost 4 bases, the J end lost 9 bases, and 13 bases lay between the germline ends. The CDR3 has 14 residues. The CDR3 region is CASSPHADGSPLHF. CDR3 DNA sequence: TGCGCCAGCAGCCCCCATGCGGACGGTTCACCCCTCCACTTT.

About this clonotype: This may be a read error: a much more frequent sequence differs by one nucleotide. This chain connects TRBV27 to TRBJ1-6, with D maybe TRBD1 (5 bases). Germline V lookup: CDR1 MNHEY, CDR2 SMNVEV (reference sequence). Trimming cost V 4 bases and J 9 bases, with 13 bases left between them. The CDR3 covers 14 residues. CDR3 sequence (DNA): TGTGCCAGCAGTTATGGCAGGGCGGGTTCACCCCTCCACTTT. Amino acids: CASSYGRAGSPLHF.

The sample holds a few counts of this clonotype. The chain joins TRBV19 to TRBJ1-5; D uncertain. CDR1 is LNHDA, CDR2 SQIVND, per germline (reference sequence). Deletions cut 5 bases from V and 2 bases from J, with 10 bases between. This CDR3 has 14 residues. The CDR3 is CASSPQPGNQPQHF. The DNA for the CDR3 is TGTGCCAGTAGTCCCCAGCCCGGCAATCAGCCCCAGCATTTT.

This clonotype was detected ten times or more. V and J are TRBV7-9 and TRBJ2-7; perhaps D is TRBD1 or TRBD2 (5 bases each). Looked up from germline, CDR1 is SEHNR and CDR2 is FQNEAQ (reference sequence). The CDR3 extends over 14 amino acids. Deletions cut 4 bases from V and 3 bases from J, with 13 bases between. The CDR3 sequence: CASSSPQGDYEQYF. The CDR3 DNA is TGTGCCAGCAGCTCCCCCCAGGGAGACTACGAGCAGTACTTC.

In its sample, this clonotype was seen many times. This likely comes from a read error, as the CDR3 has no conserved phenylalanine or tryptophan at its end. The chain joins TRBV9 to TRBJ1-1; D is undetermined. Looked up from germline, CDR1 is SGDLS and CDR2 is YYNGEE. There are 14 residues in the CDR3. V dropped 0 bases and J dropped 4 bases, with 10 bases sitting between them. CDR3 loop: CASSVGPLSTEAFL. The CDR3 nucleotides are TGTGCCAGCAGCGTAGGACCTTTGAGCACTGAAGCTTTCCTT.

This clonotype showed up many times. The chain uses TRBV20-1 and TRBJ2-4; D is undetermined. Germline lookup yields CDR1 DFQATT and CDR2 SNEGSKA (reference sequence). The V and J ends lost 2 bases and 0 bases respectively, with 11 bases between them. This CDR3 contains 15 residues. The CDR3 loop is CSARPGLLAKNIQYF. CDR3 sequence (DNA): TGCAGTGCTAGACCCGGGTTACTAGCCAAAAACATTCAGTACTTC.

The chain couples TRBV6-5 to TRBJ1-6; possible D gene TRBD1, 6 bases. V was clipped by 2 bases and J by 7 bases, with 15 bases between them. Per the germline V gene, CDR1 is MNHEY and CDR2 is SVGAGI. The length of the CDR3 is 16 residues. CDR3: CASSYGGAPLNSPLHF. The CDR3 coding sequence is TGTGCCAGCAGTTACGGGGGGGCTCCATTAAATTCACCCCTCCACTTT.

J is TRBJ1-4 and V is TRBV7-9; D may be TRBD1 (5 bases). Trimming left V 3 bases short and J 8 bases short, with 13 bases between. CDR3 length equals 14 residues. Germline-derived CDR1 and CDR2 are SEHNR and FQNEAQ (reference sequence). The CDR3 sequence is CASSFSATEEKLFF. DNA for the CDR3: TGTGCCAGCAGCTTCTCGGCGACAGAAGAAAAACTGTTTTTT.

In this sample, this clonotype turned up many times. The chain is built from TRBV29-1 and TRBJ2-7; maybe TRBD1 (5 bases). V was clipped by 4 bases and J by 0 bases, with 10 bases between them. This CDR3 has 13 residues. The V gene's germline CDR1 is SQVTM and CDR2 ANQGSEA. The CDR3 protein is CSVVSRASYEQYF. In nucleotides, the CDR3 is TGCAGCGTTGTCAGCAGGGCCTCCTACGAGCAGTACTTC.

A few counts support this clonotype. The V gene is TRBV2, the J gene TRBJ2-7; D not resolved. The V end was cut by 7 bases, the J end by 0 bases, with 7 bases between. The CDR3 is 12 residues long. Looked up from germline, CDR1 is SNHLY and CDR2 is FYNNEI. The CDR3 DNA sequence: TGTGCCAGCAAGGTAGTCTCCTACGAGCAGTACTTC. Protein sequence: CASKVVSYEQYF. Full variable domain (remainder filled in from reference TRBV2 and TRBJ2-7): EPEVTQTPSHQVTQMGQEVILRCVPISNHLYFYWYRQILGQKVEFLVSFYNNEISEKSEIFDDQFSVERPDGSNFTLKIRSTKLEDSAMYFCASKVVSYEQYFGPGTRLTVT.

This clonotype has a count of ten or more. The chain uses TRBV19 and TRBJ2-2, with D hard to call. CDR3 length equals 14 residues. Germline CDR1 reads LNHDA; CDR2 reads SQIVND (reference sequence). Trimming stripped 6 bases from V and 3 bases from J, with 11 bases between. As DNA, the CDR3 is TGTGCCAGTAGACCTATCACTTACACCGGGGAGCTGTTTTTT. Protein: CASRPITYTGELFF.

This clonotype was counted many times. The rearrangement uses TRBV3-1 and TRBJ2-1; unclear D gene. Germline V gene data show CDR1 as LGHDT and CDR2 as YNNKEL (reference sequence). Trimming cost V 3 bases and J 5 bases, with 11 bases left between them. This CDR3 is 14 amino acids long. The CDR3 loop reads CASSHWGIHNEQFF. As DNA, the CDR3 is TGTGCCAGCAGCCACTGGGGAATTCACAATGAGCAGTTCTTC.

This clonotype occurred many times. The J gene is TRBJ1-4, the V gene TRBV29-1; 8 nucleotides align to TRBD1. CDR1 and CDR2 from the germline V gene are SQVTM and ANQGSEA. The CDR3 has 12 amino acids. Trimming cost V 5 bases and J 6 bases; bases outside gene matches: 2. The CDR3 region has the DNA TGCAGCGTTCAGGGGGCGGATGAAAAACTGTTTTTT. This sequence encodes CSVQGADEKLFF.

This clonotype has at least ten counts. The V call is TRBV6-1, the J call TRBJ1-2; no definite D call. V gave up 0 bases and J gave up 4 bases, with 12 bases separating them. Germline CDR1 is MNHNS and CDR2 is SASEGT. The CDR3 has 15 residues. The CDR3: CASSEASGISYGYTF. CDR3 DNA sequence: TGTGCCAGCAGTGAAGCTTCCGGGATCAGCTATGGCTACACCTTC.

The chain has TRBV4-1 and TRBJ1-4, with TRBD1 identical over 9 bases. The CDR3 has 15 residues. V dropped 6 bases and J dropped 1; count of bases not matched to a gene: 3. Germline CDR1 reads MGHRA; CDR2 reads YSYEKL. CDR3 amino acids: CASRETGGTNEKLFF. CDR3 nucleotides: TGCGCCAGCAGAGAGACAGGGGGAACTAATGAAAAACTGTTTTTT.

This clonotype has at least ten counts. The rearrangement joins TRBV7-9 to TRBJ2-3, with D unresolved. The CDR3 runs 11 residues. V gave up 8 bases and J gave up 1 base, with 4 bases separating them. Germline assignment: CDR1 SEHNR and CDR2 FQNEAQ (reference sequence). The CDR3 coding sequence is TGTGCCAGCGCGGGCACAGATACGCAGTATTTT. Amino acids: CASAGTDTQYF.